This TCR beta chain was captured by sequencing in a study of Ad26.COV2.S vaccination and SARS-CoV-2 variants. V was trimmed by 4 bases and J by 2 bases, leaving 12 bases between them. CDR1 GTSNPN and CDR2 SVGIG come from the germline V gene (reference sequence). The CDR3 is made up of 13 amino acids. This clone appeared a single time. Clones were read by immunoSEQ multiplex PCR, and TCRdb kept only the in-frame ones, dropping some. The sample consists of about 390,000 clones, 88% of them appearing once. Treatment specified: roughly 19 received Ad26.COV2.S at low or high dose, single or two shots; about 5 received placebo; per-sample allocation not given. The study sampled participants on day 63 after the first vaccine or placebo injection.

The material sequenced was peripheral blood, taken in a trial of Ad26.COV2.S vaccine versus placebo. The TCR comes from a person aged 18-65 years who received the Ad26.COV2.S COVID-19 vaccine or a placebo. The chain recombines TRBV30 with TRBJ2-7; D might be TRBD1 or TRBD2, each matching 5 bases. For the CDR3, the DNA is TGTGCCTGGACTCGGGACGACCCCTACGAGCAGTACTTC. As protein: CAWTRDDPYEQYF.